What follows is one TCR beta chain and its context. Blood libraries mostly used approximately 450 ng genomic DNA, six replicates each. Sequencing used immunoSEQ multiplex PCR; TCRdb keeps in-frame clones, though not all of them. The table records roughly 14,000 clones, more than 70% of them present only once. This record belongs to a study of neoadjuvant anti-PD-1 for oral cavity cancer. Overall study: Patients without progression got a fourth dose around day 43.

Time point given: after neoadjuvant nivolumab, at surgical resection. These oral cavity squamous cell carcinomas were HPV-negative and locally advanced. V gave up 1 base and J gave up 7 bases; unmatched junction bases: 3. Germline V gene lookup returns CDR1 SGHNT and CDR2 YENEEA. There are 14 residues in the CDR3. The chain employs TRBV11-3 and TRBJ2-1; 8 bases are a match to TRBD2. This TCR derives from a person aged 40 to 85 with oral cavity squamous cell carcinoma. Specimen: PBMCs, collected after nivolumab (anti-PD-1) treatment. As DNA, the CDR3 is TGTGCCAGCAGCTTAGCCGGACTAGCAAATGAGCAGTTCTTC. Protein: CASSLAGLANEQFF.